The T cell receptor beta chain under discussion was sequenced for a study of blood T cell repertoires in COVID-19. As for the study in general: Sources were T cells, B-cell-depleted T cells, or PBMCs; the material itself was cDNA or gDNA.

Clones were sequenced by immunoSEQ multiplex PCR, and TCRdb holds only the in-frame ones, with some missing. The table shows roughly 230,000 clones, with 89% occurring only once. The CDR3 has 13 amino acids. The germline V gene has CDR1 KGHSH and CDR2 LQKENI. V lost 1 base and J 3 bases, leaving 6 bases between the germline ends. The chain has TRBV18 and TRBJ1-1; D is unresolved. The TCR comes from a woman aged 35 to 49 who had recovered from COVID-19. The material sequenced was peripheral blood. The CDR3 spells CASSPLQDTEAFF. The CDR3 DNA reads TGTGCCAGCTCACCACTCCAGGACACTGAAGCTTTCTTT.